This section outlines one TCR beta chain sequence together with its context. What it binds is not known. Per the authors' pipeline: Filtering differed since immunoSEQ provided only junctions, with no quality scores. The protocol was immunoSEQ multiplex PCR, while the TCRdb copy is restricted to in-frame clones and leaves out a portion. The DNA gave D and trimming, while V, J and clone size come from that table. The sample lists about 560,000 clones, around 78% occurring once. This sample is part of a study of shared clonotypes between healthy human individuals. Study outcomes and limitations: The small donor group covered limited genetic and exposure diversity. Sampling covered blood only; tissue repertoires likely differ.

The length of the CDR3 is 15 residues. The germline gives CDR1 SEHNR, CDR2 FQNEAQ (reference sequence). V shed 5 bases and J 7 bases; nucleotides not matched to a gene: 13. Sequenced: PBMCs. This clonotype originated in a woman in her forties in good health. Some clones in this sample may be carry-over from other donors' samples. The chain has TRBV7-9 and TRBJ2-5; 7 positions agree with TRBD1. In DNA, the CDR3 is TGTGCCAGCAGCATAGGACAGGCGATCGAAGGGACCCAGTACTTC. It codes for CASSIGQAIEGTQYF.